Listed here are 30 T cell receptor beta chains from one sample, sequenced in a study of regulatory T cells in long-lasting Graves disease. Researchers made TCR beta libraries by using iRepertoire HTBI primers and running Arm-PCR on CDR3 regions. TCRdb reanalysed the multiplex PCR reads using MiXCR and keeps one entry per CDR3 protein. This table holds about 240,000 distinct CDR3 sequences, about 19% found once. Noted time point: newly diagnosed GD, antithyroid drugs for less than 3 months. The TCR library used RNA extracted from PBMCs. Sequenced here: peripheral blood mononuclear cells (PBMCs), sampled at new diagnosis, from a patient treated with antithyroid drugs. The receptors stem from a female donor with Graves disease.

A note on this clonotype: A single base is all that separates this from a far larger clone, so a read error is likely. The chain couples TRBV11-2 to TRBJ2-7; TRBD2 agrees at 13 bases. The V gene's germline CDR1 is SGHAT and CDR2 FQNNGV. The length of the CDR3 is 20 residues. CDR3 sequence: CANSLNLGLAGVSVSYEQYF. As DNA, the CDR3 is TGTGCCAACAGCTTGAACCTAGGACTAGCGGGAGTGAGCGTGTCCTACGAGCAGTACTTC.

On this clonotype: Since a much larger clone is just one base distant, this may be a read error. The chain is built from TRBV15 and TRBJ2-3, with TRBD1 matching 9 bases. Germline V lookup: CDR1 LNHNV, CDR2 YYDKDF (reference sequence). The CDR3 covers 17 residues. CDR3 coding DNA: TGTGTCACCAGCAGGGACGGCCGGGACAGGGGCACAGATACGCAGTATTTT. Its translation is CVTSRDGRDRGTDTQYF.

In this sample, this clonotype turned up many times. V is TRBV5-8 and J is TRBJ1-5; 7 nucleotides line up with TRBD1. Looked up from germline, CDR1 is SGHTS and CDR2 is YDEGEE. J lost 6 bases, V lost 3 bases, and 15 bases had no gene match. This CDR3 is built from 17 residues. The CDR3 protein is CASSSPRGSYNPQPQHF. CDR3 bases: TGTGCCAGCAGCTCCCCCAGGGGGTCTTACAACCCTCAGCCCCAGCATTTT.

The sample holds many counts of this clonotype. This chain joins TRBV29-1 and TRBJ1-1; D is possibly TRBD1 (6 bases). The germline gives CDR1 SQVTM, CDR2 ANQGSEA. CDR3 length: 13 residues. Between the trimmed V and J ends, which lost 6 bases and 5 bases, there was a span of 16 bases. The CDR3 coding sequence is TGCAGCGTGGGAACCAGGGGAGGGACTGAAGCTTTCTTT. This translates into CSVGTRGGTEAFF.

There are a few counts of this clonotype. Since a much larger clone is just one base distant, this may be a read error. Given the absence of the conserved phenylalanine or tryptophan at the CDR3 end, a read error is likely. V and J are TRBV6-2 or TRBV6-3 and TRBJ2-3; 7 bases are a match to TRBD1. The CDR3 has 14 amino acids. Germline CDR1 is MNHEY and CDR2 is SVGEGT. The J segment lost 0 bases and the V segment lost 6 bases, leaving 3 bases of the junction unmatched. The CDR3 loop is CASSLTGSTDTQYS. The CDR3 nucleotides are TGTGCCAGCAGCCTGACAGGGAGCACAGATACGCAGTATTCT.

This clonotype has a count of ten or more. This chain links TRBV7-3 with TRBJ2-3, with D possibly TRBD2 on 5 matching bases. Per germline, CDR1 SGHTA and CDR2 FQGTGA. Trimming removed 1 base at V and 4 bases at J, with 9 bases between. The CDR3 length is 14 residues. The CDR3 nucleotides read TGTGCCAGCAGCTTAATGGGAGCCCCAGATACGCAGTATTTT. The encoded protein is CASSLMGAPDTQYF.

This clonotype was found many times. The gene calls are TRBV11-1 and TRBJ2-5; 11 bases fit TRBD2. Germline V CDR1 and CDR2: SGHAT, FQDESV (reference sequence). CDR3 length: 16 amino acids. V shed 5 bases and J 4 bases; nucleotides not matched to a gene: 9. The CDR3 DNA sequence: TGTGCCAGCAGCGCCCGACTAGCGGGGCTCGGAGAGACCCAGTACTTC. Translation: CASSARLAGLGETQYF.

Turning to this clonotype: The germline gene is not matched at one end of the junction; a read error may be the cause. This chain connects TRBV18 to TRBJ2-6; 7 bases are shared with TRBD1. CDR1 is KGHSH, CDR2 LQKENI, per germline. The CDR3 sequence is 16 residues long. The CDR3 here is CASSPLGQTGANVLTF. In DNA form, the CDR3 reads TGTGCCAGCTCACCTTTGGGACAGACTGGTGCCAACGTCCTGACTTTC.

For this clonotype: This clone may be a read error of a much larger clone one base away. The chain uses TRBV6-2 or TRBV6-3 and TRBJ2-7; D possibly corresponds to TRBD2 (5 bases). The CDR3 covers 18 residues. V lost 6 bases and J 0 bases, leaving 24 bases between the germline ends. Germline V gives CDR1 MNHEY, CDR2 SVGEGT. Here the CDR3 DNA reads TGTGCCAGCAGCGATCGTACGAGGCAGTGGGAGTACTCCTACGAGCAGTACTTC. This codes for CASSDRTRQWEYSYEQYF.

Many counts were recorded for this clonotype. The rearrangement links TRBV6-1 to TRBJ1-5; D not resolved. CDR1 and CDR2 (germline): MNHNS, SASEGT. V dropped 6 bases and J dropped 2 bases, with 14 bases sitting between them. The CDR3 loop spans 15 amino acids. The CDR3 sequence is CASRGREIRNQPQHF. The CDR3, as DNA: TGTGCCAGCAGGGGCCGCGAGATTCGCAATCAGCCCCAGCATTTT.

Only a few counts were recorded for this clonotype. This may be a read error, as it is one base from a much larger clone. The chain carries TRBV24-1 and TRBJ2-1; the match to TRBD2 covers 9 bases. This CDR3 region has 18 residues. V trimming: 2 bases; J trimming: 12 bases; junction bases outside the gene matches: 19. In germline, CDR1 is KGHDR, CDR2 SFDVKD. CDR3 DNA sequence: TGTGCCACCAGTGATTCGCGTGGATGGCTAGCGGGAAAGGGTGCGCAGTTCTTC. Encoded protein: CATSDSRGWLAGKGAQFF.

This clonotype was counted ten times or more. The chain recombines TRBV15 with TRBJ2-2; D unclear. V lost 0 bases to trimming and J lost 9 bases, with 14 bases between them. CDR1 is LNHNV and CDR2 is YYDKDF in the germline V gene (reference sequence). The CDR3 is 15 residues long. CDR3 DNA: TGTGCCACCAGCAGAGATCAACAGCCTGGGAGGGAGCTGTTTTTT. Translated, it gives CATSRDQQPGRELFF.

The table lists this clonotype with a few counts. The genes are TRBV30 and TRBJ1-2, with D possibly TRBD1 on 5 matching bases. Germline assignment: CDR1 GTSNPN and CDR2 SVGIG (reference sequence). The length of the CDR3 is 14 residues. Between the trimmed V and J ends, which lost 8 bases and 4 bases, there was a span of 20 bases. CDR3 nucleotide sequence: TGTGCCGGGAACGGCCTTCAGGGTTCCTATGGCTACACCTTC. This codes for CAGNGLQGSYGYTF.

This clonotype was seen at least ten times. The CDR3: CASSLRGTEDEKLFF. CDR3 in DNA: TGTGCCAGCAGTTTAAGAGGGACAGAGGATGAAAAACTGTTTTTT. J is TRBJ1-4 and V is TRBV28, with 7 positions matching TRBD1. CDR3 length: 15 amino acids. The V gene end was trimmed by 2 bases and the J gene end by 6 bases; junction bases not matched to a gene: 6. Per the germline V gene, CDR1 is MDHEN and CDR2 is SYDVKM.

This clonotype was picked up many times. The CDR3 coding sequence is TGTGCCAGCTCACCACCGGCCGGGAACGAGCAGTACTTC. It translates to CASSPPAGNEQYF. The chain is built from TRBV18 and TRBJ2-7; D perhaps matches TRBD2 (5 bases). This CDR3 is built from 13 residues. The V end lost 0 bases, the J end lost 5 bases, and 8 bases lay between the germline ends. The germline gives CDR1 KGHSH, CDR2 LQKENI.

A remark on this clonotype: One base separates it from a far larger clone, so it is likely a read error. V gene TRBV7-2 combines with J gene TRBJ2-6, with D tentatively TRBD1 (5 bases). This CDR3 spans 17 amino acids. The germline CDR1 and CDR2 sequences are SGHTA and FQGNSA. The CDR3 DNA reads TGTGCCAGCAGCGCCCTACCCTCTCTCTCTGGGGCCAACGTCCTGGCTTTC. This codes for CASSALPSLSGANVLAF.

This clonotype was recorded at least ten times. The chain uses TRBV9 and TRBJ2-3; TRBD1 or TRBD2 may be the D gene (5 bases each). The CDR3 totals 15 residues. Trimming cost V 4 bases and J 4 bases, with 16 bases left between them. Germline-derived CDR1 and CDR2 are SGDLS and YYNGEE. Here the CDR3 DNA reads TGTGCCAGCAGCCCCGGGACCCGGCAACCAGATACGCAGTATTTT. It translates to CASSPGTRQPDTQYF.

This clonotype has ten or more counts. The chain uses TRBV18 and TRBJ1-1; perhaps TRBD1 as D (6 bases). Germline V gene data show CDR1 as KGHSH and CDR2 as LQKENI. The CDR3 covers 13 residues. V lost 5 bases to trimming and J lost 2 bases, with 9 bases between them. DNA of the CDR3: TGTGCCAGCTCATTCAGGGGTAACACTGAAGCTTTCTTT. Encoded protein: CASSFRGNTEAFF.

In its sample, this clonotype was seen many times. V is TRBV2 and J is TRBJ2-7, with 8 bases matching TRBD2. Germline lookup yields CDR1 SNHLY and CDR2 FYNNEI. The ends lost 8 bases at V and 1 base at J; junction bases unmatched: 4. This CDR3 contains 13 residues. The CDR3 DNA is TGTGCCAGCGTAGAGCGGGAGTCCTACGAGCAGTACTTC. Protein product: CASVERESYEQYF.

This clonotype was seen a few times. The chain is built from TRBV18 and TRBJ2-3; D possibly uses TRBD1 or TRBD2 (5 bases each). The CDR3 extends over 15 amino acids. Trimming cost V 2 bases and J 1 base, with 10 bases left between them. Germline V gene lookup returns CDR1 KGHSH and CDR2 LQKENI. This CDR3 is CASSPWGSGTDTQYF. CDR3 nucleotides: TGTGCCAGCTCACCATGGGGGTCGGGCACAGATACGCAGTATTTT.

As concerns this clonotype: This may stem from a read error, because a much larger clone lies one nucleotide away. The gene calls are TRBV11-3 and TRBJ2-2, with D perhaps being TRBD1 or TRBD2 (5 bases each). This CDR3 has 15 residues. Germline CDR1 is SGHNT and CDR2 is YENEEA. The CDR3 loop reads CASSSGASITGELIF. The CDR3 region has the DNA TGTGCCAGCAGCTCTGGGGCCTCCATCACCGGGGAGCTGATTTTT.

This clonotype was observed at least ten times. The genes are TRBV7-2 and TRBJ2-3; 8 positions match TRBD1. Germline V lookup: CDR1 SGHTA, CDR2 FQGNSA. V shed 3 bases, J shed 4 bases, and the junction held 6 bases outside the gene matches. The CDR3 totals 15 residues. CDR3 nucleotides: TGTGCCAGCAGCTTTCGGACAGGGACGGCAGATACGCAGTATTTT. Encoded protein: CASSFRTGTADTQYF.

This clonotype was seen ten or more times. The chain uses TRBV11-3 and TRBJ2-5, with D possibly TRBD1 on 5 matching bases. Germline assignment: CDR1 SGHNT and CDR2 YENEEA. The CDR3 covers 13 residues. V shed 7 bases and J shed 2 bases, with 11 bases lying between them. In nucleotides, the CDR3 is TGTGCCAGCACACAGGCGCCACAAGAGACCCAGTACTTC. Its protein product is CASTQAPQETQYF. Supplemented by reference TRBV11-3 and TRBJ2-5, the full variable domain reads EAGVVQSPRYKIIEKKQPVAFWCNPISGHNTLYWYLQNLGQGPELLIRYENEEAVDDSQLPKDRFSAERLKGVDSTLKIQPAELGDSAVYLCASTQAPQETQYFGPGTRLLVL.

Of note for this clonotype: This may come from a read error, since a much larger clone is one base off. The CDR3 region has the DNA TGCAGTGCTAGAGATTCAGGGTTCCTTGGAAGCACCATATATTTT. Its translation: CSARDSGFLGSTIYF. This chain connects TRBV20-1 to TRBJ1-3; TRBD1 might be the D (5 bases). The V gene's germline CDR1 is DFQATT and CDR2 SNEGSKA (reference sequence). CDR3 size: 15 residues.

V and J are TRBV7-8 and TRBJ1-5; a weak D match, TRBD1 (5 bases). In germline, CDR1 is SGHVS, CDR2 FQNEAQ. The CDR3 consists of 15 residues. V was pared by 5 bases and J by 1 base, with 12 bases between. The CDR3 nucleotides read TGTGCCAGCAGCGGGAGACGGGGGAGCAATCAGCCCCAGCATTTT. Its protein product is CASSGRRGSNQPQHF.

This clonotype was seen repeatedly, ten times or more. This chain joins TRBV7-2 and TRBJ2-7; tentatively, D is TRBD1 (5 bases). This CDR3 contains 15 residues. Looked up from germline, CDR1 is SGHTA and CDR2 is FQGNSA. Between the trimmed V and J ends, which lost 1 base and 2 bases, there was a span of 12 bases. CDR3 coding DNA: TGTGCCAGCAGCTTAGAAGGGGTCCCCACCTACGAGCAGTACTTC. It codes for CASSLEGVPTYEQYF.

This clonotype was counted ten times or more. The chain links TRBV6-5 to TRBJ2-7; 7 positions agree with TRBD1. Germline CDR1 is MNHEY and CDR2 is SVGAGI. This CDR3 comprises 15 residues. Losses at the gene ends were 2 bases for V and 4 bases for J; bases not matched to a gene: 8. The CDR3 bases are TGTGCCAGCAGTTACCGGGGACAGAGACCTTACGAGCAGTACTTC. Its protein is CASSYRGQRPYEQYF.

This clonotype was observed at least ten times. The rearrangement uses TRBV7-9 and TRBJ2-3; D might be TRBD1 (5 bases). The CDR3 runs to 15 residues. The V end was cut by 1 base, the J end by 1 base, with 9 bases between. CDR1 SEHNR and CDR2 FQNEAQ come from the germline V gene (reference sequence). The CDR3 region has the DNA TGTGCCAGCAGCTTAGTCAGGGCCGGCACAGATACGCAGTATTTT. It is translated as CASSLVRAGTDTQYF.

The gene calls are TRBV28 and TRBJ1-2; 8 nucleotides line up with TRBD1. The CDR3 is 12 residues long. J was trimmed by 7 bases and V by 7 bases; bases with no gene match: 5. Germline CDR1 and CDR2: MDHEN and SYDVKM. CDR3 DNA sequence: TGTGCCAGCATCAGGGGGCATCTTGGCTACACCTTC. Protein product: CASIRGHLGYTF.

V usage is TRBV28 and J usage is TRBJ2-1; 9 bases match TRBD2. V shed 3 bases and J 7 bases; nucleotides not matched to a gene: 7. Germline-derived CDR1 and CDR2 are MDHEN and SYDVKM. This CDR3 has 15 amino acids. CDR3 DNA sequence: TGTGCCAGCAGTTTCCGCGGGGGGGGGTGGAATGAGCAGTTCTTC. It specifies CASSFRGGGWNEQFF. Supplemented by reference TRBV28 and TRBJ2-1, the full variable domain reads DVKVTQSSRYLVKRTGEKVFLECVQDMDHENMFWYRQDPGLGLRLIYFSYDVKMKEKGDIPEGYSVSREKKERFSLILESASTNQTSMYLCASSFRGGGWNEQFFGPGTRLTVL.